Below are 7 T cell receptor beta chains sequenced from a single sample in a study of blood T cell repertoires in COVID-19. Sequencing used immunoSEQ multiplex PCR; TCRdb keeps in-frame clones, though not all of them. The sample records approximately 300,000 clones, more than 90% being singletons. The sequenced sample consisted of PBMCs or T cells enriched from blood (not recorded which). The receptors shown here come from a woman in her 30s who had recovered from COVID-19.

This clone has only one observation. As DNA, the CDR3 is TGTGCCAGCAGTTCGGCCGGGACAATCGACTCTGGAAACACCATATATTTT. This codes for CASSSAGTIDSGNTIYF. The chain couples TRBV28 to TRBJ1-3; the D gene is possibly TRBD1 (6 bases). Trimming removed 4 bases from V and 0 bases from J, with 16 bases in between. The CDR3 loop spans 17 amino acids. Germline CDR1 reads MDHEN; CDR2 reads SYDVKM.

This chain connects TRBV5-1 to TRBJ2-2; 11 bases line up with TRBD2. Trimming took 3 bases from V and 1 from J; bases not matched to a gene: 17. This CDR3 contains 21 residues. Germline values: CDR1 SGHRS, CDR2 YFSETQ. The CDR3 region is CASSYPRASGGHGGNTGELFF. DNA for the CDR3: TGCGCCAGCAGCTACCCCCGGGCTAGCGGGGGGCACGGGGGGAACACCGGGGAGCTGTTTTTT.

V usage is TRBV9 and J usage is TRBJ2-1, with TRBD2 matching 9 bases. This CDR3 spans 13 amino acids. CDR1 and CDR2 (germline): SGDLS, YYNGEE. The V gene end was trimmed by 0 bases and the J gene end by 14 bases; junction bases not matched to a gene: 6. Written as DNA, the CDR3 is TGTGCCAGCAGCGTAGCTTACGGCGGGAGGGAGTTCTTC. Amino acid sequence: CASSVAYGGREFF.

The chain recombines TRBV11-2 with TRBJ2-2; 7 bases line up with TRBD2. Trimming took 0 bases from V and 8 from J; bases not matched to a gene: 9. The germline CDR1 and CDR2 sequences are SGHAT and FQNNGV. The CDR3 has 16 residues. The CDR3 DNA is TGTGCCAGCAGCTTAGATCCTGGGAGGGGTCCTGGGGAGCTGTTTTTT. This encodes CASSLDPGRGPGELFF.

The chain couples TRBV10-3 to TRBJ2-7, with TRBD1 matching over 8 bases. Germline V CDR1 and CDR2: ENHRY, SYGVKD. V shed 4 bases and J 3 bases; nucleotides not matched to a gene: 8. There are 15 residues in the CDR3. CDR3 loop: CAISGDRPSVYEQYF. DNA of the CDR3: TGTGCCATCAGTGGGGACAGGCCCTCCGTCTACGAGCAGTACTTC.

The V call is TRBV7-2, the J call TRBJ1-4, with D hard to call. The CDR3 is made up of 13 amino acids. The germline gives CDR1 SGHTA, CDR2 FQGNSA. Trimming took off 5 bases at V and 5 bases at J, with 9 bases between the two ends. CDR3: CASSPNSNEKLFF. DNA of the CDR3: TGTGCCAGCAGCCCGAACTCGAATGAAAAACTGTTTTTT.

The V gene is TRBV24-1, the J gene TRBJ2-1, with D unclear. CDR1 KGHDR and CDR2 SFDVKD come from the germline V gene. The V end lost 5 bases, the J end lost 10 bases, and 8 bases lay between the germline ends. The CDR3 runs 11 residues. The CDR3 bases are TGTGCCACCAGTGTGCGTACCGAGCAGTTCTTC. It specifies CATSVRTEQFF.